These 19 T cell receptor beta chains came from one sample sequenced in a study of T cell responses to AZD1222 COVID-19 vaccine. Libraries were prepared by immunoSEQ multiplex PCR; TCRdb keeps only in-frame clonotypes and omits some of them. The table has more than 95,000 clones, 91% seen once; the top ten hold roughly 44%. Sequencing was performed on peripheral blood, taken on day 0 of AZD1222 vaccination. The receptor source for this set is an adult in good health.

V is TRBV7-2 and J is TRBJ2-7, with 8 bases that match TRBD1. Germline CDR1 is SGHTA and CDR2 is FQGNSA. The J segment lost 9 bases and the V segment lost 3 bases, leaving 7 bases of the junction unmatched. The CDR3 covers 13 residues. The CDR3 bases are TGTGCCAGCAGCTTCGACAGGGGCGAGGGGCAGTACTTC. Translating gives CASSFDRGEGQYF.

This sequence joins TRBV18 and TRBJ1-2, with a weak D call TRBD1 (6 bases). Germline assignment: CDR1 KGHSH and CDR2 LQKENI. V was pared by 4 bases and J by 2 bases, with 17 bases between. The CDR3 is 16 amino acids. This CDR3 is CASSQTLRGTNYGYTF. As DNA, the CDR3 is TGTGCCAGCTCACAGACATTAAGGGGGACGAACTATGGCTACACCTTC. The complete variable domain, with remaining parts taken from reference TRBV18 and TRBJ1-2, reads NAGVMQNPRHLVRRRGQEARLRCSPMKGHSHVYWYRQLPEEGLKFMVYLQKENIIDESGMPKERFSAEFPKEGPSILRIQQVVRGDSAAYFCASSQTLRGTNYGYTFGSGTRLTVV.

The chain has TRBV11-2 and TRBJ1-1; D is undetermined. The CDR3 has 13 amino acids. In germline, CDR1 is SGHAT, CDR2 FQNNGV. Between the trimmed V and J ends, which lost 2 bases and 1 base, there was a span of 5 bases. The CDR3 here is CASSLRQNTEAFF. CDR3 nucleotides: TGTGCCAGCAGCTTACGACAGAACACTGAAGCTTTCTTT.

The chain employs TRBV28 and TRBJ1-2; weak D call: TRBD1 (5 bases). This CDR3 spans 13 amino acids. Germline CDR1 is MDHEN and CDR2 is SYDVKM. The V gene lost 8 bases and the J gene lost 4 bases, with 14 bases spanning the gap. The CDR3 reads CASAGGPGYGYTF. The CDR3 DNA is TGTGCCAGCGCGGGGGGACCGGGCTATGGCTACACCTTC.

The gene calls are TRBV19 and TRBJ1-1; possible D gene TRBD1, 5 bases. Germline assignment: CDR1 LNHDA and CDR2 SQIVND (reference sequence). The CDR3 runs to 15 residues. Trimming left V 5 bases short and J 5 bases short, with 18 bases between. The CDR3 loop is CASSPWDLAQTEAFF. The CDR3 DNA reads TGTGCCAGTAGTCCTTGGGACCTCGCCCAGACTGAAGCTTTCTTT.

The gene calls are TRBV19 and TRBJ1-5; D remains unclear. The germline gives CDR1 LNHDA, CDR2 SQIVND (reference sequence). This CDR3 has 16 residues. The V end was cut by 7 bases, the J end by 4 bases, with 20 bases between. CDR3 region: CASTSLSSGLNQPQHF. CDR3 nucleotide sequence: TGTGCCAGTACCTCTCTTTCGTCTGGTTTAAATCAGCCCCAGCATTTT.

The chain combines TRBV3-1 (or the pseudogene TRBV3-2) with TRBJ1-1, with D possibly TRBD1 on 5 matching bases. CDR1 and CDR2 (germline): LGHDT, YNNKEL (reference sequence). CDR3 length equals 12 residues. V lost 8 bases and J lost 0, with 7 bases in between. CDR3 sequence: CASVGVNTEAFF. CDR3 nucleotides: TGTGCCAGCGTGGGGGTGAACACTGAAGCTTTCTTT.

The CDR3, as DNA: TGTGCCAGCAGTGACCCAATAACTAGCGATCAAGAGACCCAGTACTTC. Residues: CASSDPITSDQETQYF. J is TRBJ2-5 and V is TRBV6-4; 7 bases are a match to TRBD2. CDR1 is MRHNA, CDR2 SNTAGT, per germline. Unmatched junction bases numbered 8, after V lost 2 bases and J lost 2 bases. The CDR3 consists of 16 residues.

The chain recombines TRBV13 with TRBJ2-3; D not resolved. Trimming took 1 base from V and 2 from J, leaving 10 bases between them. Germline V lookup: CDR1 PRHDT, CDR2 FYEKMQ (reference sequence). There are 15 residues in the CDR3. As DNA, the CDR3 is TGTGCCAGCAGCTTAGAAGGAGCGTACACAGATACGCAGTATTTT. The encoded protein is CASSLEGAYTDTQYF.

The V and J genes are TRBV30 and TRBJ1-5; D not certain. Trimming removed 2 bases at V and 1 base at J, with 12 bases between. The germline CDR1 and CDR2 sequences are GTSNPN and SVGIG (reference sequence). The CDR3 length is 15 residues. The CDR3 DNA sequence: TGTGCCTGGAGTTCAGAGGGAATCAGCAATCAGCCCCAGCATTTT. As protein: CAWSSEGISNQPQHF.

The genes are TRBV5-4 and TRBJ2-5; 7 bases fit TRBD2. The CDR3 consists of 15 residues. CDR1 and CDR2 (germline): SGHNT, YYREEE (reference sequence). V shed 0 bases, J shed 4 bases, and the junction held 6 bases outside the gene matches. The CDR3 coding sequence is TGTGCCAGCAGCTTGGCAAGGAGCGGGATAGAGACCCAGTACTTC. It encodes CASSLARSGIETQYF.

CDR3 coding DNA: TGTGCCAGTAGTATAGCTACCGAAGCTTTCTTT. This translates into CASSIATEAFF. The chain joins TRBV19 to TRBJ1-1; D uncertain. Germline CDR1 reads LNHDA; CDR2 reads SQIVND (reference sequence). V dropped 1 base and J dropped 8 bases, with 5 bases sitting between them. The CDR3 has 11 amino acids. Looking up the rest from reference TRBV19 and TRBJ1-1 gives the full variable domain: DGGITQSPKYLFRKEGQNVTLSCEQNLNHDAMYWYRQDPGQGLRLIYYSQIVNDFQKGDIAEGYSVSREKKESFPLTVTSAQKNPTAFYLCASSIATEAFFGQGTRLTVV.

The rearrangement joins TRBV6-5 to TRBJ2-5; D is uncertain. Germline V gene lookup returns CDR1 MNHEY and CDR2 SVGAGI. Trimming shortened V by 0 bases and J by 5 bases, and 13 bases separated the two germline ends. The CDR3 is 15 amino acids. As DNA, the CDR3 is TGTGCCAGCAGTTACTCACAAAGGATAGGGGAGACCCAGTACTTC. This codes for CASSYSQRIGETQYF.

This sequence joins TRBV6-2 or TRBV6-3 and TRBJ2-3; D not resolved. Germline CDR1 MNHEY, CDR2 SVGEGT. The CDR3 is 17 amino acids. The ends were cut back, 4 bases at V and 0 bases at J, with 17 bases in the middle. CDR3 coding DNA: TGTGCCAGCAGTTTTACTTATCGCATGACTAGCACAGATACGCAGTATTTT. It translates to CASSFTYRMTSTDTQYF.

This chain uses TRBV28 with TRBJ1-1; D gene ambiguous. Trimming took off 8 bases at V and 1 base at J, with 14 bases between the two ends. The CDR3 consists of 14 residues. Germline CDR1 MDHEN, CDR2 SYDVKM. The CDR3 loop is CASVPRRKNTEAFF. In nucleotides, the CDR3 is TGTGCCAGCGTTCCACGCAGGAAGAACACTGAAGCTTTCTTT.

The V call is TRBV12-5, the J call TRBJ1-3; D is possibly TRBD1 (6 bases). There are 16 residues in the CDR3. Trimming took off 2 bases at V and 2 bases at J, with 13 bases between the two ends. Germline CDR1 and CDR2: LGHNT and FRNRAP. The CDR3 is CASGLIGGRTGNTIYF. Here the CDR3 DNA reads TGTGCTAGTGGTTTGATTGGGGGGCGCACTGGAAACACCATATATTTT.

The chain links TRBV6-2 or TRBV6-3 to TRBJ1-1, with a weak D call TRBD1 (5 bases). The CDR3 sequence is 15 residues long. Germline V CDR1 and CDR2: MNHEY, SVGEGT. Trimming stripped 0 bases from V and 3 bases from J, with 11 bases between. As DNA, the CDR3 is TGTGCCAGCAGTTACTCTAGGGGTCTTGACACTGAAGCTTTCTTT. Its protein is CASSYSRGLDTEAFF.

V usage is TRBV6-5 and J usage is TRBJ1-2; D gene ambiguous. Per the germline V gene, CDR1 is MNHEY and CDR2 is SVGAGI. Trimming removed 4 bases at V and 7 bases at J, with 7 bases between. This CDR3 has 11 amino acids. The CDR3 DNA reads as TGTGCCAGCAGTTCGGGCGGTGGCTACACCTTC. Translating gives CASSSGGGYTF.

This clone has only a few counts. Additional DNA sequences in this sample encode the identical CDR3. The chain has TRBV29-1 and TRBJ1-3; D ambiguous. V was clipped by 0 bases and J by 0 bases, with 6 bases between them. This CDR3 has 14 amino acids. Germline loops: CDR1 SQVTM, CDR2 ANQGSEA. CDR3 region: CSVEDSFSGNTIYF. CDR3 DNA: TGCAGCGTTGAAGATTCCTTCTCTGGAAACACCATATATTTT. Full variable domain (outside the CDR3, taken from reference TRBV29-1 and TRBJ1-3): SAVISQKPSRDICQRGTSLTIQCQVDSQVTMMFWYRQQPGQSLTLIATANQGSEATYESGFVIDKFPISRPNLTFSTLTVSNMSPEDSSIYLCSVEDSFSGNTIYFGEGSWLTVV.